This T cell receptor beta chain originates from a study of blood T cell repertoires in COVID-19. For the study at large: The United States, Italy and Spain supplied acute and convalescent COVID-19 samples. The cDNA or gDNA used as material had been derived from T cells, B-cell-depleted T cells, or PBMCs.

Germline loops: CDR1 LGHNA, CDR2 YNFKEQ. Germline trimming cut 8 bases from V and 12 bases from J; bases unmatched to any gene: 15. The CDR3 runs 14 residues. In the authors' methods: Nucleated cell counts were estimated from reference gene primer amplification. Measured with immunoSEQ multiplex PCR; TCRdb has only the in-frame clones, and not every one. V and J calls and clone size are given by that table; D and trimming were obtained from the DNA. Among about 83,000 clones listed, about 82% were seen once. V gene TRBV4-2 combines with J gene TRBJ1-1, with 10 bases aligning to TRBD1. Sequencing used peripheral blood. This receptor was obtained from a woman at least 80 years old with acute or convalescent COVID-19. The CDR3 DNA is TGTGCCAGCGAATTGACCGGGACAGGGGAAGAACCTTTCTTT. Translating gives CASELTGTGEEPFF.